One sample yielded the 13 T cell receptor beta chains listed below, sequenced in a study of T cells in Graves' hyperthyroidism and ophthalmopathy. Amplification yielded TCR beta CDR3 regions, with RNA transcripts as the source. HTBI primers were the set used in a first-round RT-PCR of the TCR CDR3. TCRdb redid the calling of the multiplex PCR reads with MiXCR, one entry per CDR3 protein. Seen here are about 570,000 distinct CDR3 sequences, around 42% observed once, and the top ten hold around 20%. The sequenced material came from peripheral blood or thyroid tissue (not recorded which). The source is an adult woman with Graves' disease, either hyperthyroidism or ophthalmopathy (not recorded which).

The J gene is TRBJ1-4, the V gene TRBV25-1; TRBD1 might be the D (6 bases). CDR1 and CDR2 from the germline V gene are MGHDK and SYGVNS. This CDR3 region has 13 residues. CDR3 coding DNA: TGTGCTAGAGATCTGGGGGGCGGTGAAAAACTGTTTTTT. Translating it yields CARDLGGGEKLFF.

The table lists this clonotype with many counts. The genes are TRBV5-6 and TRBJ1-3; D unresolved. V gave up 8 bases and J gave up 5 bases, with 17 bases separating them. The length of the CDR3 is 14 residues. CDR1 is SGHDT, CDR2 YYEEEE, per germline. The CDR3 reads CASILSGERNTIYF. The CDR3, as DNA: TGTGCCAGTATCCTGAGCGGGGAGCGAAACACCATATATTTT.

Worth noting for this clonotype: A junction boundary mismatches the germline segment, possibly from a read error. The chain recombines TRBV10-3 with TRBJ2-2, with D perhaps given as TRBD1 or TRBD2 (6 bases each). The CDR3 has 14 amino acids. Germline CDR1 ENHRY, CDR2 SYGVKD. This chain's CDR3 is CAISGEQGLREMFF. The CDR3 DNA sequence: TGTGCCATCAGTGGGGAACAGGGACTTAGGGAGATGTTTTTT.

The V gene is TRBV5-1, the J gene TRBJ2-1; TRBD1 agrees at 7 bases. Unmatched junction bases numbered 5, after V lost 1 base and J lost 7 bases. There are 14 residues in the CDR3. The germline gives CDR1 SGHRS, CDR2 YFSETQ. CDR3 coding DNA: TGCGCCAGCAGCTTGTTACAGGGGATGAATGAGCAGTTCTTC. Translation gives CASSLLQGMNEQFF.

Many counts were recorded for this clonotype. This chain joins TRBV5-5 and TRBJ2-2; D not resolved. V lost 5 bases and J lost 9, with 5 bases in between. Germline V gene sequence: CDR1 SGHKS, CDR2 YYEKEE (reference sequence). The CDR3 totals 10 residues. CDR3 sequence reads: CASSGRELFF. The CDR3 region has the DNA TGTGCCAGCAGTGGTCGGGAGCTGTTTTTT.

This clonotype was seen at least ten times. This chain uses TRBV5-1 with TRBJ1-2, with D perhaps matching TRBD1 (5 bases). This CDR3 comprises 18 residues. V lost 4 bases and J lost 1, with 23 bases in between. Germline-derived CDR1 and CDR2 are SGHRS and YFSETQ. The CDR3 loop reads CASSKRGTPDPNNYGYTF. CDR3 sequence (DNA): TGCGCCAGCAGCAAGCGTGGGACTCCTGACCCTAATAACTATGGCTACACCTTC.

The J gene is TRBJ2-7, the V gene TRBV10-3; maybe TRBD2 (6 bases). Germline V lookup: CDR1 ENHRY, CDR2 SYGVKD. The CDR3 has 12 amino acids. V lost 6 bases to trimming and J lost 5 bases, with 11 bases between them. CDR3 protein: CAIRGTDDEQYF. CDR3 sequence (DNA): TGTGCCATCAGAGGGACTGACGACGAGCAGTACTTC.

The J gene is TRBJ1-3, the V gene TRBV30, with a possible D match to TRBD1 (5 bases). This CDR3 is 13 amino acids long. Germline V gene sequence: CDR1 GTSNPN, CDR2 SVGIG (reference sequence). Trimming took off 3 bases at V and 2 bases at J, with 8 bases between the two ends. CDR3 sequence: CAWSGGPGNTIYF. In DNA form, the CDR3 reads TGTGCCTGGAGCGGGGGTCCTGGAAACACCATATATTTT.

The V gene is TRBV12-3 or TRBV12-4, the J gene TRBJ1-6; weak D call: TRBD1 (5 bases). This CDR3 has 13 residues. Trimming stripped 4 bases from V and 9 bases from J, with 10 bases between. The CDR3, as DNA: TGTGCCAGCAGTTCGGGGACGGTTTCACCCCTCCACTTT. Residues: CASSSGTVSPLHF.

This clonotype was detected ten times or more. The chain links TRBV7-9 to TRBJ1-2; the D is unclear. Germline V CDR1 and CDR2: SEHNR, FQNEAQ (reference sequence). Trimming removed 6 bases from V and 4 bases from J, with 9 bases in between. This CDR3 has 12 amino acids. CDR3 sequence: CASRGEPYGYTF. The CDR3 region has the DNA TGTGCCAGCAGAGGTGAACCCTATGGCTACACCTTC. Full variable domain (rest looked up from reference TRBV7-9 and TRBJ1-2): DTGVSQNPRHKITKRGQNVTFRCDPISEHNRLYWYRQTLGQGPEFLTYFQNEAQLEKSRLLSDRFSAERPKGSFSTLEIQRTEQGDSAMYLCASRGEPYGYTFGSGTRLTVV.

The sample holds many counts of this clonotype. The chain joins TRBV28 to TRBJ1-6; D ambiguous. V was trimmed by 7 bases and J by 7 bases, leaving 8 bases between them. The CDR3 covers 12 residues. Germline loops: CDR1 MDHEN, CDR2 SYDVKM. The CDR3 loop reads CASIERNSPLHF. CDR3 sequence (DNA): TGTGCCAGCATCGAAAGGAATTCACCCCTCCACTTT.

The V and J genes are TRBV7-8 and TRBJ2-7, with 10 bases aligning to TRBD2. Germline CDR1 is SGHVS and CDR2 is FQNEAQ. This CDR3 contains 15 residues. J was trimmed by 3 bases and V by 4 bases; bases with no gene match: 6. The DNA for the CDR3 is TGTGCCAGCAGCTCTCCTAGCGGGAGCTACTACGAGCAGTACTTC. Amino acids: CASSSPSGSYYEQYF. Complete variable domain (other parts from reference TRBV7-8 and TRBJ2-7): GAGVSQSPRYKVAKRGQDVALRCDPISGHVSLFWYQQALGQGPEFLTYFQNEAQLDKSGLPSDRFFAERPEGSVSTLKIQRTQQEDSAVYLCASSSPSGSYYEQYFGPGTRLTVT.

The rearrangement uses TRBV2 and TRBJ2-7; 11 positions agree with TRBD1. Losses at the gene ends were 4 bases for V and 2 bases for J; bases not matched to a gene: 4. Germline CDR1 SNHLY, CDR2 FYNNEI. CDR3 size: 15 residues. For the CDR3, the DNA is TGTGCCAGCAGTGTCGGGACAGGGGGGGCCTACGAGCAGTACTTC. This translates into CASSVGTGGAYEQYF.